The 10 T cell receptor beta chains reported below all come from one sample, sequenced in a study of Ad26.COV2.S vaccination and SARS-CoV-2 variants. Treatment: about 20 received Ad26.COV2.S at low or high dose, single or two shots; about 5 received placebo; per-sample allocation not given. Material that was analyzed had been drawn on day 63 after the first vaccine or placebo injection. Libraries were prepared by immunoSEQ multiplex PCR; TCRdb keeps only in-frame clonotypes and omits some of them. The sample yields roughly 680,000 clones, 89% seen once. The sequences come from peripheral blood, collected in a trial of Ad26.COV2.S vaccine versus placebo. The receptors shown here come from a person between 18 and 59 years old who received the Ad26.COV2.S COVID-19 vaccine or a placebo.

This rearrangement joins TRBV5-1 to TRBJ2-2, with 12 bases that match TRBD2. Germline CDR1 SGHRS, CDR2 YFSETQ. V dropped 5 bases and J dropped 6; count of bases not matched to a gene: 5. The CDR3 extends over 15 amino acids. The CDR3 loop is CASSERTSGAGELFF. Written as DNA, the CDR3 is TGCGCCAGCAGTGAGAGGACTAGCGGGGCCGGGGAGCTGTTTTTT.

V gene TRBV19 combines with J gene TRBJ2-7; 10 bases match TRBD1. The V and J ends lost 9 bases and 4 bases, in that order; junction bases with no gene match: 12. The CDR3 extends over 15 amino acids. Germline V gene sequence: CDR1 LNHDA, CDR2 SQIVND (reference sequence). CDR3 nucleotide sequence: TGTGCCAGCAGAAAGGAGCCGGGACAGGGGTACGAGCAGTACTTC. Translation gives CASRKEPGQGYEQYF.

CDR3 bases: TGTGCCAGCAGCTTCGGAGACACCGGGGAGCTGTTTTTT. This gives the protein CASSFGDTGELFF. The V call is TRBV3-1 (or the pseudogene TRBV3-2), the J call TRBJ2-2; D is uncertain. V lost 5 bases and J lost 3, with 7 bases in between. In germline, CDR1 is LGHDT, CDR2 YNNKEL (reference sequence). This CDR3 is 13 amino acids long.

The chain employs TRBV7-9 and TRBJ2-5, with no clear D. This CDR3 comprises 14 residues. The V gene's germline CDR1 is SEHNR and CDR2 FQNEAQ (reference sequence). V dropped 1 base and J dropped 1 base, with 7 bases sitting between them. CDR3 loop: CASSLVWGQETQYF. The CDR3 nucleotides read TGTGCCAGCAGCTTAGTATGGGGCCAAGAGACCCAGTACTTC.

In DNA form, the CDR3 reads TGTGCCAGCAGTCTAGGACTAGCGGGGGAAGAGACCCAGTACTTC. The encoded protein is CASSLGLAGEETQYF. The rearrangement uses TRBV2 and TRBJ2-5, with 13 bases matching TRBD2. J was trimmed by 3 bases and V by 5 bases; bases with no gene match: 3. Looked up from germline, CDR1 is SNHLY and CDR2 is FYNNEI. The CDR3 extends over 15 amino acids.

On this clone itself: Other DNA sequences in this specimen translate into the identical CDR3. DNA of the CDR3: TGTGCCAGTAGTCCTCCGGGACTTAATCAGCCCCAGCATTTT. Amino acids: CASSPPGLNQPQHF. The chain has TRBV19 and TRBJ1-5; tentative D call: TRBD1 (5 bases). CDR3 length equals 14 residues. V was cut by 5 bases and J by 4 bases, with 12 bases left in between. Germline lookup yields CDR1 LNHDA and CDR2 SQIVND (reference sequence).

CDR3 DNA sequence: TGTGCCATCACGGGGGGCTCGAACACCGGGGAGCTGTTTTTT. It yields the protein CAITGGSNTGELFF. V and J are TRBV10-3 and TRBJ2-2, with D perhaps TRBD2 (7 bases). Between the trimmed V and J ends, which lost 7 bases and 0 bases, there was a span of 9 bases. The CDR3 runs 14 residues. Germline V CDR1 and CDR2: ENHRY, SYGVKD.

V and J are TRBV5-1 and TRBJ1-5; 10 bases fit TRBD1. The CDR3 length is 15 residues. Trimming took 4 bases from V and 2 from J; bases not matched to a gene: 3. The germline gives CDR1 SGHRS, CDR2 YFSETQ. The CDR3 DNA follows: TGCGCCAGCAGCACCGGGACAGGGGGCAATCAGCCCCAGCATTTT. It codes for CASSTGTGGNQPQHF.

V and J are TRBV6-5 and TRBJ1-1, with D possibly TRBD1 on 5 matching bases. V was shortened by 4 bases and J by 2 bases, with 11 bases between the two germline ends. Germline V gene lookup returns CDR1 MNHEY and CDR2 SVGAGI. The CDR3 covers 14 residues. The CDR3 DNA sequence: TGTGCCAGCAGTTCCAGGACATCTAACACTGAAGCTTTCTTT. Translated: CASSSRTSNTEAFF.

CDR3 protein: CASSAGNTETQYF. The CDR3 DNA sequence: TGTGCCAGCAGCGCAGGGAATACGGAGACCCAGTACTTC. This chain uses TRBV7-3 with TRBJ2-5; possible D gene TRBD1, 5 bases. Germline V gene lookup returns CDR1 SGHTA and CDR2 FQGTGA. The CDR3 spans 13 residues. Trimming cost V 5 bases and J 5 bases, with 12 bases left between them.